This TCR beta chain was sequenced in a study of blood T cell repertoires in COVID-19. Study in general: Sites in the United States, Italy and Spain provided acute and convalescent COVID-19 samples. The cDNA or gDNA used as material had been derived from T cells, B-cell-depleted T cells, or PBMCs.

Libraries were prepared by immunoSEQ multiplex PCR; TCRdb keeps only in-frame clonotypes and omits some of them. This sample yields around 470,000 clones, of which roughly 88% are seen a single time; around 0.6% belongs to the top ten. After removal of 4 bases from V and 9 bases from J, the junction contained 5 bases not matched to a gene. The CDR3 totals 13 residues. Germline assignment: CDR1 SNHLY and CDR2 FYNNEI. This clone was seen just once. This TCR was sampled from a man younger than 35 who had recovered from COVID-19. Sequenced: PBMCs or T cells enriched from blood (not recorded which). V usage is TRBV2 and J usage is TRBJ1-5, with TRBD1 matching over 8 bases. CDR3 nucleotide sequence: TGTGCCAGCAGTGGGGGACAGGACCGGCCCCAGCATTTT. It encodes CASSGGQDRPQHF. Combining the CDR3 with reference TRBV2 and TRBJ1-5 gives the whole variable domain EPEVTQTPSHQVTQMGQEVILRCVPISNHLYFYWYRQILGQKVEFLVSFYNNEISEKSEIFDDQFSVERPDGSNFTLKIRSTKLEDSAMYFCASSGGQDRPQHFGDGTRLSIL.